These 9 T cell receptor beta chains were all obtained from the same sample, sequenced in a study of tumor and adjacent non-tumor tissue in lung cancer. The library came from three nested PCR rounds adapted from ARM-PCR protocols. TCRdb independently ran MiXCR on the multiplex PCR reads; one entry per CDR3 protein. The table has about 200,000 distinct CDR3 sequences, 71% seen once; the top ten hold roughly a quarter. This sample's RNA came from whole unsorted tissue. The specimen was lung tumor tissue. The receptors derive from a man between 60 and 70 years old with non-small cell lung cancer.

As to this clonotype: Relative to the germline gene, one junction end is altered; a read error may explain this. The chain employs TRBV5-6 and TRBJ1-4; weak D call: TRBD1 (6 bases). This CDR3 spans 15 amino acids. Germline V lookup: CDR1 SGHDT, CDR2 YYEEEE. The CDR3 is CACSRTGMPNEKLFF. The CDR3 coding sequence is TGTGCCTGCAGCAGAACAGGGATGCCTAATGAAAAACTGTTTTTT.

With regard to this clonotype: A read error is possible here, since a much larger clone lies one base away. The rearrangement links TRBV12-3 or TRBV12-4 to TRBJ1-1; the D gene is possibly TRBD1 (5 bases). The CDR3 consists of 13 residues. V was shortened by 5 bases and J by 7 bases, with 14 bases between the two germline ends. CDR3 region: CASSLPGLIEAFF. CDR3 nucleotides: TGTGCCAGCAGTCTCCCAGGGTTGATTGAAGCTTTCTTT.

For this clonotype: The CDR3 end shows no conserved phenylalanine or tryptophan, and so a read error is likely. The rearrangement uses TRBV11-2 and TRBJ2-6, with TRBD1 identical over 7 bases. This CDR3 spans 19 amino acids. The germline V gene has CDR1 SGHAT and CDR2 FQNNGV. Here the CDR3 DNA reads TGTGCCAGCAACTTAGTTCCAAAGGACAGGACCTCTGGGGCCAACGTCCTGACTTTA. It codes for CASNLVPKDRTSGANVLTL.

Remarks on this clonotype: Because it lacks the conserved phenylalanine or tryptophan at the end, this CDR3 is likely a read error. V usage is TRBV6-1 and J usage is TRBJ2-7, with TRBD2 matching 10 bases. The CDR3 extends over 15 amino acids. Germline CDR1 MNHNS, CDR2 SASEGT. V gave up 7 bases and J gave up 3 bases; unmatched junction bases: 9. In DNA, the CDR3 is TGTGCCAGCAATCGGAACCTAGCGGGAGACTACGAGCAGTACTAC. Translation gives CASNRNLAGDYEQYY.

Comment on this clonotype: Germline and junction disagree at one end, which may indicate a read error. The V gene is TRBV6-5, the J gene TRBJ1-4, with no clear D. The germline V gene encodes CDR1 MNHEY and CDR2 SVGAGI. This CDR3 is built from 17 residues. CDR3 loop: CASTKRASDTTNEKLFF. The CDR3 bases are TGTGCCAGCACTAAGAGGGCGTCCGACACAACTAATGAAAAACTTTTTTTT.

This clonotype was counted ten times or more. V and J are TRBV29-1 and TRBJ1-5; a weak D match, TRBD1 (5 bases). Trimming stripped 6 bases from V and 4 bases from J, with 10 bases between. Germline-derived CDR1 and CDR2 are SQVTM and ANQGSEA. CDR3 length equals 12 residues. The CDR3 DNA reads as TGCAGCGTGAGGGACGGTAATCAGCCCCAGCATTTT. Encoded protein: CSVRDGNQPQHF.

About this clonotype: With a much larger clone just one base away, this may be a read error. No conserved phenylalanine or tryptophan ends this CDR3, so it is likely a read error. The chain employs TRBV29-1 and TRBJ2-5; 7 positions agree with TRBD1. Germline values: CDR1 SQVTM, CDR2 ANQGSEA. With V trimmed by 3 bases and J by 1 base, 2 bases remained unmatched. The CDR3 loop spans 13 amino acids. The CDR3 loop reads CSVEGQFQETQYL. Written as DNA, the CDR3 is TGCAGCGTTGAGGGACAGTTCCAAGAGACCCAGTACCTC.

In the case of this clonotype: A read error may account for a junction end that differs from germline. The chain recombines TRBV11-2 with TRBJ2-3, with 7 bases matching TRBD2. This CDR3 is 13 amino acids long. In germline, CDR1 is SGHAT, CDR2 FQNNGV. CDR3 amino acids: CASRLEAPGLTLF. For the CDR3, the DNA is TGTGCCAGCAGATTAGAAGCGCCGGGACTAACCCTTTTT.

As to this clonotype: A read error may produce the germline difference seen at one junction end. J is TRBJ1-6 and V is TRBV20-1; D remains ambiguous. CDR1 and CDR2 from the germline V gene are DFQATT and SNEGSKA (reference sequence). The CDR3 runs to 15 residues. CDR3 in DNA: TGCAGTGCTAGAGACCCGGCCGGTTATAATTCACTCCTCCACTTT. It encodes CSARDPAGYNSLLHF.